A selection of T cell receptor beta chains follows, all from one sample in a study of cytomegalovirus exposure and HLA in healthy donors. Generated by immunoSEQ multiplex PCR, the TCRdb table keeps only in-frame clones and is missing some. The data show roughly 100,000 clones, approximately 80% seen once. Sequenced material: PBMCs. Receptors were obtained from a male donor in good health and CMV-seropositive. The CDR3 runs from the conserved cysteine through the conserved F or W. The D gene is left open where the match is weak. Expanded clones get a size class; other rows say once, few or many, or leave the size out.

clone size	V gene	J gene	D gene	CDR3 length	CDR3 DNA	CDR3 protein
NA	TRBV7-9	TRBJ1-5	TRBD1	15	TGTGCCAGCACCGGGGACAGGGCGAGCAATCAGCCCCAGCATTTT	CASTGDRASNQPQHF
NA	TRBV20-1	TRBJ2-7	NA	11	TGCAGTGCCGTCGACAGGACCGAGCAGTACTTC	CSAVDRTEQYF
NA	TRBV28	TRBJ1-2	NA	12	TGTGCCGCGGCCCTCCCCAAGTATGGCTACACCTTC	CAAALPKYGYTF
NA	TRBV7-9	TRBJ1-4	NA	15	TGTTCCAGCAGCTTAGTCGGAGCAACTAATGAAAAACTGTTTTTT	CSSSLVGATNEKLFF
few	TRBV6-5	TRBJ1-6	NA	15	TGTGCCAGCAGTTACAAGAGCTCCTATAATTCACCCCTCCACTTT	CASSYKSSYNSPLHF
once	TRBV9	TRBJ2-5	TRBD1	15	TGTGCCAGCAGCGTAGATAACAGGGGGCAAGAGACCCAGTACTTC	CASSVDNRGQETQYF
NA	TRBV29-1	TRBJ1-4	TRBD1	12	TGCAGCGCTGGACAGGCTAATGAAAAACTGTTTTTT	CSAGQANEKLFF
NA	TRBV9	TRBJ2-2	NA	16	TGTGCCAGCAGTACAATTGGGCAGGGGACGACCGGGGAGCTGTTTTTT	CASSTIGQGTTGELFF
once	TRBV19	TRBJ2-1	NA	17	TGTGCCAGTAGCAGCCCCTCCTCCGACTTGTACGCCAATGAGCAGTTCTTC	CASSSPSSDLYANEQFF
NA	TRBV14	TRBJ2-6	NA	16	TGTGCCAGCAGCCAAGCCTACTACCGAGGGGCCAACGTCCTGACTTTC	CASSQAYYRGANVLTF
once	TRBV5-4	TRBJ2-7	NA	15	TGTGCCAGCAGCCCGCGGACAGAACTTGCCTACGAGCAGTACTTC	CASSPRTELAYEQYF
NA	TRBV11-2	TRBJ2-6	NA	14	TGTGCCAGCAGCTTAGACACTGGGGCCAACGTCCTGACTTTC	CASSLDTGANVLTF
NA	TRBV19	TRBJ2-7	NA	12	TGTGCCAGTAGTATTGGGGCGCGAGAGCAGTACTTC	CASSIGAREQYF
NA	TRBV7-9	TRBJ2-6	NA	16	TGTGCCAGCAGTCCCGGTCGTGTCTCTGGGGCCAACGTCCTGACTTTC	CASSPGRVSGANVLTF
NA	TRBV2	TRBJ2-7	NA	14	TGTGCCAGCAGGGCCGCGGGCAGCCTCTACGAGCAGTACTTC	CASRAAGSLYEQYF
NA	TRBV7-2	TRBJ2-3	NA	14	TGTGCCAGCAGCTTAGTTAGTAGAACAGATACGCAGTATTTT	CASSLVSRTDTQYF
few	TRBV7-6	TRBJ2-3	NA	14	TGTGCCAGCAGCTTGGCGGCAAGCACAGATACGCAGTATTTT	CASSLAASTDTQYF
NA	TRBV7-2	TRBJ2-7	TRBD2	15	TGTGCCAGCAGCCCTACTAGCGGGAGTCCCTACGAGCAGTACTTC	CASSPTSGSPYEQYF
NA	TRBV11-2	TRBJ2-1	NA	18	TGTGCCAGCAGCCCAGGGAAGTGGGACACACCCCGTCTTGGTGAGCAGTTCTTC	CASSPGKWDTPRLGEQFF
NA	TRBV4-1	TRBJ2-1	TRBD2	15	TGCGCCAGCAGCCAAGGCGGACTAGCGGGTGTTGAGCAGTTCTTC	CASSQGGLAGVEQFF
NA	TRBV27	TRBJ2-1	TRBD1	15	TGTGCCAGCAGTTTGAAGGACAGGGGGCTCGATGAGCAGTTCTTC	CASSLKDRGLDEQFF
NA	TRBV7-3	TRBJ2-6	NA	15	TGTGCCAGCAGCCCAACGACGGGAGGGGCCAACGTCCTGACTTTC	CASSPTTGGANVLTF
NA	TRBV5-1	TRBJ1-5	NA	14	TGCGCCAGCAGTTCGACAGGCCCCAATCAGCCCCAGCATTTT	CASSSTGPNQPQHF
NA	TRBV5-8	TRBJ1-2	TRBD1	14	TGTGCCAGCAGCTACGGGGACAGGGGGTATGGCTACACCTTC	CASSYGDRGYGYTF
few	TRBV28	TRBJ2-1	TRBD2	15	TGTGCCAGCAGTCGGTGGACTAGCGGCTACAATGAGCAGTTCTTC	CASSRWTSGYNEQFF
NA	TRBV28	TRBJ1-1	NA	15	TGTGCCAGCACTAATGGGGGGAAGGGATCCGCTGAAGCTTTCTTT	CASTNGGKGSAEAFF
once	TRBV27	TRBJ2-7	NA	14	TGTGCCAGCAGTCCCCTCCGGGAGCGCTACGAGCAGTACTTC	CASSPLRERYEQYF
NA	TRBV19	TRBJ1-1	NA	14	TGTGCCAGTACCTCCCCAGGGTTGAACACTGAAGCTTTCTTT	CASTSPGLNTEAFF
once	TRBV7-2	TRBJ2-1	TRBD2	16	TGTGCCAGCAGCTCGAGGACTAGCGGGGGCCTCAATGAGCAGTTCTTC	CASSSRTSGGLNEQFF
NA	TRBV19	TRBJ2-2	TRBD1	16	TGTGCCAGTCAGGGACAGGCGCGTACGGGAACCGGGGAGCTGTTTTTT	CASQGQARTGTGELFF
NA	TRBV7-6	TRBJ2-7	TRBD1	14	TGTGCCAGCAGCTCAGGGGGTGCATCCTACGAGCAGTACTTC	CASSSGGASYEQYF
NA	TRBV30	TRBJ2-5	NA	14	TGTGCCTGGAGTGGGGGCGCGGGAAGTGAGACCCAGTACTTC	CAWSGGAGSETQYF
few	TRBV15	TRBJ2-7	NA	13	TGTGCCACCAGCTCACGCGGAGCTGACGAGCAGTACTTC	CATSSRGADEQYF
NA	TRBV19	TRBJ2-3	TRBD1	16	TGTGCCAGTAGTCTTGAAGGGGGCGCCGGCACAGATACGCAGTATTTT	CASSLEGGAGTDTQYF
few	TRBV29-1	TRBJ2-2	NA	13	TGCAGCGTTTCTAGCTCGAACACCGGGGAGCTGTTTTTT	CSVSSSNTGELFF
NA	TRBV2	TRBJ2-5	TRBD1	15	TGTGCCAGCAGCCCGGACAGGGGGGCCCAAGAGACCCAGTACTTC	CASSPDRGAQETQYF
few	TRBV29-1	TRBJ2-3	TRBD2	15	TGCAGCGCTGGCCTGACTAGCTGGGGCACAGATACGCAGTATTTT	CSAGLTSWGTDTQYF
NA	TRBV7-9	TRBJ2-7	NA	11	TGTGCCAGCAGTTCCTACTACGAGCAGTACTTC	CASSSYYEQYF
NA	TRBV29-1	TRBJ2-1	NA	12	TGCAGCGTTGTACCCAGGGGAAATGAGCAGTTCTTC	CSVVPRGNEQFF
NA	TRBV6-6	TRBJ1-1	NA	15	TGTGCCAGCAGTCCCCGACAGGCTTCGAACACTGAAGCTTTCTTT	CASSPRQASNTEAFF
NA	TRBV28	TRBJ2-3	TRBD2	15	TGTGCCAGGAGACTAGCGGGAGTTATCACAGATACGCAGTATTTT	CARRLAGVITDTQYF
NA	TRBV5-1	TRBJ2-3	NA	15	TGCGCCAGCAGCTTGAAGGGGGGAGGGACAGATACGCAGTATTTT	CASSLKGGGTDTQYF
NA	TRBV5-1	TRBJ2-7	NA	14	TGCGCCAGCAGCGAGAACAGCGGAACCTACGAGCAGTACTTC	CASSENSGTYEQYF
NA	TRBV27	TRBJ2-1	TRBD2	15	TGTGCCAGCAACCCGACTAGCGGGGCCTACAATGAGCAGTTCTTC	CASNPTSGAYNEQFF
NA	TRBV7-8	TRBJ1-2	NA	13	TGTGCCAGCAGCTCGACCGGGGGATATGGCTACACCTTC	CASSSTGGYGYTF
once	TRBV11-3	TRBJ2-3	TRBD1	15	TGTGCCAGCAGCCTGAGGGGGCTCGGCACAGATACGCAGTATTTT	CASSLRGLGTDTQYF
NA	TRBV28	TRBJ2-1	NA	10	TGTGCCAGCGGCTTCAAAGAGCAGTTCTTC	CASGFKEQFF
NA	TRBV9	TRBJ1-3	NA	17	TGTGCCAGCAGCGTAGTCGAGCAACCAAGCTCTGGAAACACCATATATTTT	CASSVVEQPSSGNTIYF
few	TRBV19	TRBJ2-1	NA	15	TGTGCCAGTACCACTCGGAGTCTCGGGTGGGATGAGCAGTTCTTC	CASTTRSLGWDEQFF
NA	TRBV27	TRBJ1-1	NA	14	TGTGCCAGCAGTTCCCAGGGGCTGAACACTGAAGCTTTCTTT	CASSSQGLNTEAFF